A single sample is the source of the 27 T cell receptor beta chains below, sequenced in a study of vaccination and CD4 T cells after COVID-19. Their antigens remain unidentified. The Oncomine TCR Beta short-read assay was what sequenced the DNA obtained from cultured CD4+ T cells. TCRdb re-called the PCR reads with MiXCR, one entry per CDR3 protein. This table holds around 21,000 distinct CDR3 sequences, approximately 60% found once. As to treatment: roughly 10-day PBMC culture with coronavirus spike peptide pools or control peptides (ViraFEST assay). The material sequenced was CD4+ T cells from blood, cultured in vitro. The receptors shown here come from a human donor who had recovered from COVID-19.

This clonotype was observed a few times. The V call is TRBV20-1, the J call TRBJ1-1; no reliable D call. Per germline, CDR1 DFQATT and CDR2 SNEGSKA (reference sequence). CDR3 length: 13 amino acids. The V end lost 5 bases, the J end lost 0 bases, and 10 bases lay between the germline ends. CDR3 sequence (DNA): TGCAGTGCTGTTCAATTCCTGAACACTGAAGCTTTCTTT. It yields the protein CSAVQFLNTEAFF.

This clonotype was counted once. The chain links TRBV6-1 to TRBJ1-3, with 7 bases matching TRBD1. Per the germline V gene, CDR1 is MNHNS and CDR2 is SASEGT. V was clipped by 5 bases and J by 4 bases; unmatched bases: 2. CDR3 length: 13 residues. In nucleotides, the CDR3 is TGTGCCAGCAGTCGGGACAGAGGAAACACCATATATTTT. Protein product: CASSRDRGNTIYF.

V is TRBV6-1 and J is TRBJ2-2; TRBD1 matches at 7 bases. V was pared by 5 bases and J by 8 bases, with 8 bases of the junction left unmatched. The CDR3 consists of 14 residues. The germline CDR1 and CDR2 sequences are MNHNS and SASEGT. CDR3 in amino acids: CASSTPRGLGELFF. The CDR3 DNA is TGTGCCAGCAGTACCCCCAGGGGGTTGGGGGAGCTGTTTTTT.

The chain is built from TRBV7-9 and TRBJ2-5; TRBD2 is a possible D gene (6 bases). There are 14 residues in the CDR3. Trimming cost V 1 base and J 4 bases, with 10 bases left between them. Per germline, CDR1 SEHNR and CDR2 FQNEAQ (reference sequence). The CDR3 nucleotides read TGTGCCAGCAGCTTAGGTATTAGCGGAGAGACCCAGTACTTC. It is translated as CASSLGISGETQYF.

This sequence joins TRBV5-1 and TRBJ2-4; no definite D call. Germline loops: CDR1 SGHRS, CDR2 YFSETQ. Deletions cut 4 bases from V and 5 bases from J, with 10 bases between. The CDR3 runs to 13 residues. The CDR3 sequence is CASSPDRQNIQYF. In nucleotides, the CDR3 is TGCGCCAGCAGCCCCGACCGCCAAAACATTCAGTACTTC.

V gene TRBV10-3 combines with J gene TRBJ2-2; D unresolved. The V gene lost 3 bases and the J gene lost 0 bases, with 8 bases spanning the gap. The germline V gene has CDR1 ENHRY and CDR2 SYGVKD. The CDR3 is 15 amino acids. In DNA, the CDR3 is TGTGCCATCAGTGAACGAACTTCGAACACCGGGGAGCTGTTTTTT. Translated: CAISERTSNTGELFF.

The chain is built from TRBV18 and TRBJ2-3; no clear D. In germline, CDR1 is KGHSH, CDR2 LQKENI. With 3 bases removed from V and 0 bases from J, the gap between germline ends came to 4 bases. The CDR3 consists of 13 residues. The CDR3, as DNA: TGTGCCAGCTCACCCACTAGCACAGATACGCAGTATTTT. Residues: CASSPTSTDTQYF.

This clonotype was seen more than once but under ten times. The genes are TRBV27 and TRBJ2-7, with a tentative D call TRBD2 (7 bases). CDR1 MNHEY and CDR2 SMNVEV come from the germline V gene (reference sequence). The ends were cut back, 2 bases at V and 1 base at J, with 12 bases in the middle. The CDR3 has 15 residues. The CDR3 region is CASSLRGGLSYEQYF. The CDR3, as DNA: TGTGCCAGCAGTTTAAGGGGGGGCCTGTCCTACGAGCAGTACTTC.

The CDR3 is CASSLGEGAPYEQYF. CDR3 coding DNA: TGTGCCAGCAGCTTAGGGGAGGGGGCCCCCTACGAGCAGTACTTC. The chain uses TRBV11-2 and TRBJ2-7; D is tentatively TRBD1 or TRBD2 (7 bases each). Germline CDR1 reads SGHAT; CDR2 reads FQNNGV. V shed 1 base and J shed 2 bases, with 12 bases lying between them. The CDR3 contains 15 residues.

V is TRBV6-2 or TRBV6-3 and J is TRBJ1-2; D remains unclear. Germline lookup yields CDR1 MNHEY and CDR2 SVGEGT. The ends were cut back, 4 bases at V and 7 bases at J, with 19 bases in the middle. This CDR3 region has 15 residues. The CDR3 sequence: CASSFQRSAPIGYTF. For the CDR3, the DNA is TGTGCCAGCAGTTTTCAAAGGTCGGCCCCGATTGGCTACACCTTC.

This clonotype is medium-sized by share. The chain has TRBV20-1 and TRBJ1-2; D might be TRBD1 (5 bases). V lost 0 bases and J lost 0, with 11 bases in between. CDR3 length: 15 residues. Germline loops: CDR1 DFQATT, CDR2 SNEGSKA (reference sequence). The CDR3 protein is CSARDQGTANYGYTF. The CDR3 nucleotides read TGCAGTGCTAGAGACCAAGGGACCGCTAACTATGGCTACACCTTC.

The chain is built from TRBV11-2 and TRBJ2-5, with D perhaps TRBD1 (6 bases). Germline V gene sequence: CDR1 SGHAT, CDR2 FQNNGV. This CDR3 spans 15 amino acids. V was cut by 0 bases and J by 5 bases, with 13 bases left in between. The CDR3 DNA follows: TGTGCCAGCAGCTTAGATCTGCAGGGGCGGGAGACCCAGTACTTC. It encodes CASSLDLQGRETQYF. The full variable domain, its missing parts supplied by reference TRBV11-2 and TRBJ2-5, is EAGVAQSPRYKIIEKRQSVAFWCNPISGHATLYWYQQILGQGPKLLIQFQNNGVVDDSQLPKDRFSAERLKGVDSTLKIQPAKLEDSAVYLCASSLDLQGRETQYFGPGTRLLVL.

The V gene is TRBV5-1, the J gene TRBJ2-5; 8 nucleotides agree with TRBD2. Germline assignment: CDR1 SGHRS and CDR2 YFSETQ. Trimming took 3 bases from V and 1 from J; bases not matched to a gene: 11. The CDR3 is 17 amino acids. CDR3: CASSSTGTRGFQETQYF. The CDR3 bases are TGCGCCAGCAGCTCAACCGGGACTAGAGGATTCCAAGAGACCCAGTACTTC.

Only a few counts were recorded for this clonotype. The chain couples TRBV20-1 to TRBJ2-3; the D is unclear. CDR3 length: 14 residues. V was clipped by 3 bases and J by 1 base, with 11 bases between them. Germline V CDR1 and CDR2: DFQATT, SNEGSKA (reference sequence). The CDR3 DNA reads TGCAGTGCTAGGGCCCTCCAGCGCACAGATACGCAGTATTTT. It is translated as CSARALQRTDTQYF.

The chain combines TRBV6-5 with TRBJ2-3, with 10 nucleotides matching TRBD2. The CDR3 totals 17 residues. The germline CDR1 and CDR2 sequences are MNHEY and SVGAGI. The ends lost 4 bases at V and 0 bases at J; junction bases unmatched: 7. The CDR3 DNA reads as TGTGCCAGCAGTTCGGCTAGCGGGGGACCTAGCACAGATACGCAGTATTTT. It yields the protein CASSSASGGPSTDTQYF.

This sequence joins TRBV30 and TRBJ1-2, with a weak D call TRBD1 (5 bases). V gave up 8 bases and J gave up 8 bases, with 12 bases separating them. The CDR3 has 10 residues. Per germline, CDR1 GTSNPN and CDR2 SVGIG (reference sequence). The CDR3 loop is CALGRGGYTF. CDR3 DNA: TGTGCCCTAGGTCGGGGGGGCTACACCTTC.

V and J are TRBV30 and TRBJ2-1, with 7 bases matching TRBD2. The germline CDR1 and CDR2 sequences are GTSNPN and SVGIG (reference sequence). The CDR3 has 16 residues. V gave up 1 base and J gave up 3 bases; unmatched junction bases: 9. The CDR3 loop reads CAWSGSGGRYYNEQFF. The CDR3 nucleotides are TGTGCCTGGAGTGGGTCGGGAGGACGCTACTACAATGAGCAGTTCTTC.

In its sample, this clonotype ranks as medium-sized (0.01 to 0.1%). This chain joins TRBV4-3 and TRBJ1-2; D possibly corresponds to TRBD1 (6 bases). Per the germline V gene, CDR1 is LGHNA and CDR2 is YSLEER. V dropped 0 bases and J dropped 7 bases, with 12 bases sitting between them. CDR3 size: 14 residues. CDR3 sequence reads: CASSQEITGTGYTF. Here the CDR3 DNA reads TGCGCCAGCAGCCAAGAGATTACAGGGACTGGCTACACCTTC.

This clonotype was seen more than once but under ten times. The V and J genes are TRBV20-1 and TRBJ1-5; 8 positions agree with TRBD1. This CDR3 spans 15 amino acids. Germline trimming cut 6 bases from V and 5 bases from J; bases unmatched to any gene: 12. CDR1 is DFQATT and CDR2 is SNEGSKA in the germline V gene (reference sequence). CDR3 nucleotides: TGCAGTGCCCTTGTAGACAGGGGAAACCATCAGCCCCAGCATTTT. Translated: CSALVDRGNHQPQHF.

V usage is TRBV20-1 and J usage is TRBJ2-3; TRBD2 agrees at 8 bases. This CDR3 comprises 15 residues. Germline assignment: CDR1 DFQATT and CDR2 SNEGSKA (reference sequence). V was pared by 4 bases and J by 2 bases, with 8 bases of the junction left unmatched. The CDR3 DNA reads as TGCAGTGCTACAGTCGGGACTAGATTCACAGATACGCAGTATTTT. Its translation is CSATVGTRFTDTQYF.

The chain joins TRBV6-5 to TRBJ1-6; 9 nucleotides line up with TRBD1. The ends lost 0 bases at V and 8 bases at J; junction bases unmatched: 2. The CDR3 has 15 amino acids. Germline values: CDR1 MNHEY, CDR2 SVGAGI. The CDR3 reads CASSYSRTGDSPLHF. CDR3 nucleotide sequence: TGTGCCAGCAGTTACTCCCGGACAGGGGATTCACCCCTCCACTTT.

The sample holds a few counts of this clonotype. The V and J genes are TRBV6-5 and TRBJ2-2; 11 positions agree with TRBD2. This CDR3 comprises 16 residues. Germline lookup yields CDR1 MNHEY and CDR2 SVGAGI. The ends lost 4 bases at V and 2 bases at J; junction bases unmatched: 3. CDR3 DNA: TGTGCCAGCAGTTCCACTAGCGGGGGAAACACCGGGGAGCTGTTTTTT. Amino acids: CASSSTSGGNTGELFF.

The rearrangement joins TRBV20-1 to TRBJ2-7, with 9 positions matching TRBD2. The germline gives CDR1 DFQATT, CDR2 SNEGSKA (reference sequence). J gave up 0 bases and V 6 bases, and 9 bases lay outside the gene matches. This CDR3 has 15 residues. Here the CDR3 reads CSANPGTSSSYEQYF. CDR3 in DNA: TGCAGTGCCAATCCGGGGACTAGCTCCTCCTACGAGCAGTACTTC.

This chain joins TRBV20-1 and TRBJ1-1; 10 positions match TRBD1. The germline V gene has CDR1 DFQATT and CDR2 SNEGSKA (reference sequence). The V and J ends lost 7 bases and 0 bases, in that order; junction bases with no gene match: 17. This CDR3 contains 18 residues. CDR3 DNA sequence: TGCAGTGTGTGGGCCGCGGGACAGGGGAGAGGAATGAACACTGAAGCTTTCTTT. It specifies CSVWAAGQGRGMNTEAFF.

The sample holds one count of this clonotype. The V gene is TRBV20-1, the J gene TRBJ2-7, with 7 bases lining up with TRBD1. Germline CDR1 DFQATT, CDR2 SNEGSKA (reference sequence). Trimming took 3 bases from V and 7 from J; bases not matched to a gene: 24. The CDR3 runs to 18 residues. The CDR3: CSARRRGLSASRNREQYF. CDR3 bases: TGCAGTGCTAGGCGCAGGGGGTTGTCGGCTAGTAGGAATCGAGAGCAGTACTTC.

The table lists this clonotype with a count of one. This chain uses TRBV6-5 with TRBJ1-6; D might be TRBD1 (6 bases). CDR1 MNHEY and CDR2 SVGAGI come from the germline V gene. Between the trimmed V and J ends, which lost 4 bases and 13 bases, there was a span of 11 bases. The CDR3 is 12 residues long. The CDR3 is CASSSFQGPLHF. The CDR3 DNA reads as TGTGCCAGCAGTTCATTCCAGGGGCCCCTCCACTTT.

This chain uses TRBV15 with TRBJ2-7; 8 bases line up with TRBD1. J lost 0 bases, V lost 3 bases, and 7 bases had no gene match. The CDR3 consists of 16 residues. Germline CDR1 LNHNV, CDR2 YYDKDF (reference sequence). The CDR3 DNA follows: TGTGCCACCAGCAGTGCCCTGGGACAGGTCTCCTACGAGCAGTACTTC. This codes for CATSSALGQVSYEQYF. Supplemented by reference TRBV15 and TRBJ2-7, the full variable domain reads DAMVIQNPRYQVTQFGKPVTLSCSQTLNHNVMYWYQQKSSQAPKLLFHYYDKDFNNEADTPDNFQSRRPNTSFCFLDIRSPGLGDTAMYLCATSSALGQVSYEQYFGPGTRLTVT.